One TCR beta chain is described in this entry. Its antigen is as yet unknown. This specimen belongs to a study of blood T cells in healthy people across ages. Study-wide results and limits: Donor CMV status was unknown, possibly confounding expanded clonotype changes. A strong correlation was seen between TCR beta diversity and naive T cell percentage.

Losses at the gene ends were 7 bases for V and 5 bases for J; bases not matched to a gene: 9. The CDR3 has 14 residues. A second PCR of about 7 to 12 cycles used a sample-barcoded 5' primer and a J-beta primer mix. One entry per CDR3 protein results from TCRdb running MiXCR on the 5' RACE reads. The sample lists roughly 1.9 million distinct CDR3 sequences, roughly two fifths occurring once. The sequenced material came from blood. The chain uses TRBV12-3 or TRBV12-4 and TRBJ1-2, with 8 bases identical to TRBD1. This TCR was sampled from a human donor in good health. For the CDR3, the DNA is TGTGCCAGCACCAAAGGGACAGGATTTTATGGCTACACCTTC. Its protein product is CASTKGTGFYGYTF.